This TCR beta chain was found in a study of cytomegalovirus exposure and HLA in healthy donors. This PCR relied on a set of 60 Vbeta primers and 13 Jbeta primers. Profiling relied on immunoSEQ multiplex PCR, and the TCRdb table lists in-frame clones only, not all of them. Among about 98,000 clones listed, around 60% were seen once. Germline lookup yields CDR1 LNHNV and CDR2 YYDKDF (reference sequence). The CDR3 consists of 17 residues. V dropped 2 bases and J dropped 5; count of bases not matched to a gene: 8. The chain uses TRBV15 and TRBJ2-1; 11 bases match TRBD2. This TCR was sampled from a human donor in good health. The sequenced sample was PBMCs. CDR3 nucleotide sequence: TGTGCCACCAGCAGATGGGGGGCTAGCGGGAGGAACAATGAGCAGTTCTTC. Its protein is CATSRWGASGRNNEQFF.